The T cell receptor beta chain under discussion was sequenced for a study of cytomegalovirus exposure and HLA in healthy donors. Researchers ran the PCR with 60 Vbeta and 13 Jbeta primers. The repertoire was sequenced with immunoSEQ multiplex PCR; TCRdb's copy has only in-frame clones and lacks some. The data hold some 160,000 clones, with approximately 70% observed a single time. Trimming shortened V by 7 bases and J by 4 bases, and 23 bases separated the two germline ends. The germline V gene has CDR1 MDHEN and CDR2 SYDVKM. CDR3 length equals 17 residues. V gene TRBV28 combines with J gene TRBJ1-3; D is unclear. The receptor was isolated from a woman younger than 35 in good health and CMV-seropositive. Sequencing input: PBMCs. The chain's CDR3 is CASNPHTDLARGNTIYF. The DNA for the CDR3 is TGTGCCAGCAACCCTCACACAGACCTGGCTCGCGGAAACACCATATATTTT.